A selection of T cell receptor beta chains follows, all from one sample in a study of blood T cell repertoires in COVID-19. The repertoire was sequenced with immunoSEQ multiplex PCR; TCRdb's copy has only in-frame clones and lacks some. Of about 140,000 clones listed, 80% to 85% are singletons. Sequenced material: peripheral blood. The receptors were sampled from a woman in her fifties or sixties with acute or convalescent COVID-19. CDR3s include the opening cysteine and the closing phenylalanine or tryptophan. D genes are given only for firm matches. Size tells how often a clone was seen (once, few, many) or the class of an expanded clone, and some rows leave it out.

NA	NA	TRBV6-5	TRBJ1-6	TGTGCCAGCAGTTACTCCCTGGGGGGGGAGAATTCACCCCTCCACTTT	CASSYSLGGENSPLHF
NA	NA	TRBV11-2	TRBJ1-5	TGTGCCAGCAGCATCACCGGGGAGAGTCAGCCCCAGCATTTT	CASSITGESQPQHF
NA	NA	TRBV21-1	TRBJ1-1	NA	CASSKVAQGTVVAEAFF
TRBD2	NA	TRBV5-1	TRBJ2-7	TGCGCCAGCAGCCAGAATAGCGGGGGGATCTACGAGCAGTACTTC	CASSQNSGGIYEQYF
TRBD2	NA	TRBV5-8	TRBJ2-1	TGTGCCAGCAGCCCGACTAGCGGACCTCGATACAATGAGCAGTTCTTC	CASSPTSGPRYNEQFF
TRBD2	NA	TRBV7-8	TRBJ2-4	TGTGCCAGCAGCTTAACTAGCGGGAGGGCCGGGGCCAAAAACATTCAGTACTTC	CASSLTSGRAGAKNIQYF
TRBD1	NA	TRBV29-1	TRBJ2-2	TGCAGCGTTGAATCGGCGGACAGGCTAGAAACCGGGGAGCTGTTTTTT	CSVESADRLETGELFF
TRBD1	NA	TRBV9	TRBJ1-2	TGTGCCAGCAGCGTAGGCCCCGGGACAGGGGACTATGGCTACACCTTC	CASSVGPGTGDYGYTF
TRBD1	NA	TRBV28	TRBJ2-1	TGTGCCAGCAGACGGACAGGGAACAATGAGCAGTTCTTC	CASRRTGNNEQFF
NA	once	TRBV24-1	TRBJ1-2	TGTGCCACCAGTGATCCCGGTCGCGCGAACTATGGCTACACCTTC	CATSDPGRANYGYTF
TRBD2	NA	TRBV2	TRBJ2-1	TGTGCCAGCGGGAGGGATGAGCAGTTCTTC	CASGRDEQFF
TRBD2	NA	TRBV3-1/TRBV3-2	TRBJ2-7	TGTGCCAGCAGCCTCCCGGGGACTACCGAGCAGTACTTC	CASSLPGTTEQYF
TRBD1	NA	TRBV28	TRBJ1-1	TGTGCCAGCAGTTTTTGGGGACAGGGTTCTGAAGCTTTCTTT	CASSFWGQGSEAFF
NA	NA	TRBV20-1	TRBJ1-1	TGCAGTGCTAGTGGGGGGCAGGGCTCCGCTGAAGCTTTCTTT	CSASGGQGSAEAFF
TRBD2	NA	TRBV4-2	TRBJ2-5	TGTGCCAGCAGCCAAGAAGGTAGCGGGAGAACAGAGACCCAGTACTTC	CASSQEGSGRTETQYF
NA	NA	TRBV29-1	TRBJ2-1	TGCAGCGTTTTAGGACTTCCGACTCACAATGAGCAGTTCTTC	CSVLGLPTHNEQFF
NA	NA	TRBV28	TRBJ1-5	TGTGCCAGCAGTTTAGCAGGGTTTCAGCCCCAGCATTTT	CASSLAGFQPQHF
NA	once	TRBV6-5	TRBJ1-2	TGTGCCAGCAGTTCAGGGGCTTACAACTATGGCTACACCTTC	CASSSGAYNYGYTF